Included here is one T cell receptor beta chain sequence, with context. This CDR3 has 18 residues. The primer mix had 60 Vbeta and 13 Jbeta primers. Data came from immunoSEQ multiplex PCR; TCRdb stores just in-frame clones and leaves some out. The repertoire holds more than 100,000 clones, with 75% to 90% as singletons. The sample belongs to a study of cytomegalovirus exposure and HLA in healthy donors. Study-level background: Early on, a data release was issued that held roughly 80 million unique TCRs from HLA-typed donors.

The sequencing sample was made of PBMCs. The chain combines TRBV12-2 with TRBJ2-2; the table gives TRBD2 as D, unverified against the DNA. TRBV12-2 is tagged as a pseudogene. This TCR was sampled from a woman between 50 and 59 years old in good health and CMV-seropositive. The CDR3 loop reads CASRSDQAGIGGNGELFF. Here the CDR3 DNA reads TGTGCAAGTCGCTCGGACCAAGCGGGGATCGGAGGGAACGGGGAGCTGTTTTTT.